The clone carrying this T cell receptor (beta chain) appeared many times. Its antigen is unknown. TCRdb ran MiXCR on the reads and lists one entry per CDR3 protein. The sample records approximately 300,000 distinct CDR3 sequences, approximately 32% being singletons. The V segment lost 5 bases and the J segment 6 bases; nucleotides outside the gene matches: 7. Per germline, CDR1 SGHTA and CDR2 FQGNSA. The CDR3 totals 14 residues. The sample belongs to a study of T cell repertoires in cytomegalovirus infection. Across the whole study: Use of recently identified HLA-C-restricted and well-studied HLA-B-restricted CMV epitopes was part of the study.

Findings and caveats of the study: Clonotype analysis showed dominance of the ex vivo response by HLA-C-restricted CMV-specific TCR beta clonotypes.

V and J are TRBV7-2 and TRBJ2-5; 9 nucleotides align to TRBD2. The sequencing here drew on cultured PBMCs, taken from culture after CMV antigen stimulation. The TCR sequence derives from a human donor in good health (CMV status not recorded). Some clones in this sample may be carry-over from other donors' samples. Here the CDR3 DNA reads TGTGCCAGCAGCCCCCCTGCGGGGGGGCAGACCCAGTACTTC. Translated, it gives CASSPPAGGQTQYF.